This T cell receptor (beta chain) comes out of a study of cytomegalovirus exposure and HLA in healthy donors. PCR amplification relied on 60 Vbeta primers (plus 13 Jbeta primers). The assay was immunoSEQ multiplex PCR, and TCRdb's table has in-frame clones only and misses some. The table shows about 140,000 clones, with more than 75% occurring only once. V was pared by 8 bases and J by 2 bases, with 5 bases of the junction left unmatched. From germline, CDR1 is SNHLY and CDR2 FYNNEI. The CDR3 runs 15 residues. Sequenced input: PBMCs. The origin of this receptor is a woman in her forties or fifties in good health and CMV-seropositive. The chain combines TRBV2 with TRBJ2-2, with 10 positions matching TRBD2. In nucleotides, the CDR3 is TGTGCCAGCGTCGGACTAGCGGAAAACACCGGGGAGCTGTTTTTT. Its translation: CASVGLAENTGELFF.